This TCR beta chain emerged from a study of low-dose radiotherapy and immunotherapy resistance in tumors. Turning to the study itself: Daily oral aspirin at 300 mg began on cycle 1 day 1 and lasted four cycles.

Primers targeting TRAV and TRBV primed first-strand cDNA, covering alpha and beta chains. Over about 19 PCR cycles, TCRs were amplified from a constant-region primer and V-primer adapter. TCRdb ran MiXCR on the reads and lists one entry per CDR3 protein. Found here are around 64,000 distinct CDR3 sequences, about 30% of them singletons; the top ten hold approximately 7%. Trimming stripped 0 bases from V and 2 bases from J, with 9 bases between. CDR1 SGHTA and CDR2 FQGNSA come from the germline V gene. The length of the CDR3 is 15 residues. Ten or more counts support this clonotype. Specified time point: before trial treatment.

Source: PBMCs, taken before treatment. This chain uses TRBV7-2 with TRBJ2-3; D is undetermined. The TCR comes from a male donor with rectosigmoid adenocarcinoma. The CDR3 sequence is CASSLAGQYTDTQYF. CDR3 coding DNA: TGTGCCAGCAGCTTAGCCGGGCAGTACACAGATACGCAGTATTTT.